This TCR beta chain came from a study of beta chain features in type 1 diabetes. Across the whole study: Cell yields, gender and age were comparable in patients and healthy donors.

This clone was recorded a few times. Between the trimmed V and J ends, which lost 7 bases and 8 bases, there was a span of 21 bases. Germline V gene sequence: CDR1 LNHDA, CDR2 SQIVND (reference sequence). The CDR3 has 15 amino acids. All of the isolated RNA was reverse transcribed, so expressed TCRB transcripts were sequenced. Clones were sequenced by immunoSEQ multiplex PCR, and TCRdb holds only the in-frame ones, with some missing. The profile shows roughly 290,000 clones, 8% of them singletons. V and J are TRBV19 and TRBJ2-1; D remains ambiguous. This receptor was obtained from a woman between 18 and 30 years old in good health. The sequenced sample was central memory CD4+ T cells from blood. The CDR3 spells CASTLNPPSRHEQFF. The CDR3 DNA reads TGTGCCAGTACCCTCAACCCCCCATCTAGGCATGAGCAGTTCTTC.